The following is a T cell receptor (beta chain) sequence with its context. Its antigen remains unidentified. This may stem from a read error, because a much larger clone lies one nucleotide away. They got blood RNA out of unsorted whole blood and also pulled out germline DNA. The template, around 540 ng total RNA, yielded TCR beta cDNA made with a constant-region primer. Slightly modified ARM-PCR served as the procedure for the TCR beta libraries. These libraries came from three rounds of nested multiplex PCR. Researchers ran the first two PCR rounds for roughly 10 cycles each with TRBV1-TRBV30 forward primers and a C-beta reverse primer. MiXCR, applied by TCRdb to the multiplex PCR reads, yields one record per CDR3 protein. Of 300,000 to 400,000 distinct CDR3 sequences listed, 65% are singletons. These data are taken from a study of tumor-infiltrating lymphocytes in primary liver carcinoma. Study summary: Patients diagnosed with primary liver carcinoma received treatment through surgical resection. Study-wide results and limits: For tumor-adjacent and tumor-blood pairs, overlap was less than that seen for tumor region pairs.

The CDR3 has 15 residues. With 4 bases clipped from V and 2 bases from J, the junction kept 6 bases outside the gene matches. CDR1 is SGHKS and CDR2 is YYEKEE in the germline V gene (reference sequence). The sequenced sample was peripheral blood. The clonotype was recovered from a man aged 35 to 55 with primary liver carcinoma and hepatitis B virus infection. This chain connects TRBV5-5 to TRBJ1-3, with 7 bases lining up with TRBD1. The CDR3 here is CASSLQTGTGNTIYF. The CDR3 DNA reads TGTGCCAGCAGCCTTCAGACAGGGACTGGAAACACCATATATTTT.